This entry lists 14 T cell receptor beta chains sequenced from one sample in a study of blood T cell repertoires in COVID-19. TCRdb's table, derived via immunoSEQ multiplex PCR, lists solely in-frame clones and lacks some. The table records some 320,000 clones, around 87% of them present only once. The sample consisted of peripheral blood. The source is a woman aged 45-65 years who had recovered from COVID-19.

For this clone: The identical CDR3 is also encoded by other nucleotide sequences in the sample. This chain uses TRBV18 with TRBJ2-7; TRBD1 is a possible D gene (5 bases). Germline V gene lookup returns CDR1 KGHSH and CDR2 LQKENI. This CDR3 comprises 12 residues. V lost 2 bases, J lost 6 bases, and 8 bases lay in between. The CDR3 here is CASSPGQGEQYF. For the CDR3, the DNA is TGTGCCAGCTCACCAGGGCAGGGCGAGCAGTACTTC.

A note on this clone: One end of the junction is discordant with germline, which a read error may explain. The chain links TRBV19 to TRBJ2-2; D gene ambiguous. This CDR3 is 14 amino acids long. Germline values: CDR1 LNHDA, CDR2 SQIVND (reference sequence). The CDR3 sequence is CASRIGGNTGELFF. DNA for the CDR3: TGTGCCAGTAGAATAGGCGGGAACACCGGGGAGCTGTTTTTT.

J is TRBJ2-7 and V is TRBV11-1; 7 positions agree with TRBD1. The CDR3 loop spans 13 amino acids. V lost 5 bases and J lost 3; bases outside the gene matches: 4. Looked up from germline, CDR1 is SGHAT and CDR2 is FQDESV (reference sequence). DNA of the CDR3: TGTGCCAGCAGCAGGGACAGAAACTACGAGCAGTACTTC. Translating it yields CASSRDRNYEQYF. Supplemented by reference TRBV11-1 and TRBJ2-7, the full variable domain reads EAEVAQSPRYKITEKSQAVAFWCDPISGHATLYWYRQILGQGPELLVQFQDESVVDDSQLPKDRFSAERLKGVDSTLKIQPAELGDSAMYLCASSRDRNYEQYFGPGTRLTVT.

This clone has just a few counts. This chain joins TRBV2 and TRBJ1-1, with 8 bases aligning to TRBD1. The CDR3 length is 13 residues. CDR1 SNHLY and CDR2 FYNNEI come from the germline V gene. Trimming took 8 bases from V and 0 from J; bases not matched to a gene: 2. The CDR3 coding sequence is TGTGCCAGCGTGACAGGGGTGAACACTGAAGCTTTCTTT. It is translated as CASVTGVNTEAFF.

The chain is built from TRBV7-2 and TRBJ1-1; D uncertain. V gave up 2 bases and J gave up 0 bases, with 13 bases separating them. Germline V lookup: CDR1 SGHTA, CDR2 FQGNSA. The CDR3 runs 16 residues. CDR3 nucleotide sequence: TGTGCCAGCAGCTTATTTCTTAGCGCTTTGAACACTGAAGCTTTCTTT. This sequence encodes CASSLFLSALNTEAFF.

This clone was observed a few times. This sequence joins TRBV7-9 and TRBJ1-4, with D uncertain. The V and J ends lost 2 bases and 10 bases respectively, with 5 bases between them. This CDR3 has 11 residues. Per the germline V gene, CDR1 is SEHNR and CDR2 is FQNEAQ (reference sequence). CDR3 region: CASSLRGKLFF. Here the CDR3 DNA reads TGTGCCAGCAGCTTACGGGGAAAACTGTTTTTT.

The chain joins TRBV4-3 to TRBJ2-1; TRBD2 agrees at 9 bases. CDR1 LGHNA and CDR2 YSLEER come from the germline V gene. With 0 bases clipped from V and 15 bases from J, the junction kept 12 bases outside the gene matches. The CDR3 covers 15 residues. The CDR3 protein is CASSQEIMGLAVLFF. DNA of the CDR3: TGCGCCAGCAGCCAAGAGATCATGGGACTAGCTGTGCTGTTCTTC.

The V gene is TRBV19, the J gene TRBJ1-2, with D maybe TRBD1 (6 bases). Trimming removed 6 bases at V and 3 bases at J, with 14 bases between. CDR3 length: 14 amino acids. CDR1 is LNHDA, CDR2 SQIVND, per germline (reference sequence). The CDR3 DNA follows: TGTGCCAGTAGACCAGCAGGGGAATACTATGGCTACACCTTC. Translation gives CASRPAGEYYGYTF.

J is TRBJ1-1 and V is TRBV2; 12 bases map to TRBD1. V trimming: 7 bases; J trimming: 1 base; junction bases outside the gene matches: 10. This CDR3 region has 17 residues. Germline V gives CDR1 SNHLY, CDR2 FYNNEI. Written as DNA, the CDR3 is TGTGCCAGCACCCGAGCGGGGACAGGGGGCAAGAACACTGAAGCTTTCTTT. This sequence encodes CASTRAGTGGKNTEAFF.

The gene calls are TRBV5-1 and TRBJ2-3, with 8 bases identical to TRBD2. Germline V gene data show CDR1 as SGHRS and CDR2 as YFSETQ. The CDR3 has 14 amino acids. J lost 4 bases, V lost 4 bases, and 5 bases had no gene match. DNA of the CDR3: TGCGCCAGCAGCCCCTCCGGGAGGGCAGATACGCAGTATTTT. This sequence encodes CASSPSGRADTQYF.

This chain joins TRBV6-5 and TRBJ1-5; tentatively, D is TRBD1 (6 bases). The CDR3 runs to 13 residues. The germline V gene has CDR1 MNHEY and CDR2 SVGAGI. V lost 6 bases and J 7 bases, leaving 13 bases between the germline ends. CDR3 sequence: CASRTGTDQPQHF. The CDR3 nucleotides are TGTGCCAGCAGGACAGGTACGGACCAGCCCCAGCATTTT.

The V gene is TRBV5-1, the J gene TRBJ2-3; D is possibly TRBD2 (5 bases). CDR1 SGHRS and CDR2 YFSETQ come from the germline V gene. The CDR3 sequence is 14 residues long. Between the trimmed V and J ends, which lost 0 bases and 1 base, there was a span of 6 bases. CDR3 DNA: TGCGCCAGCAGCTTGGGTAGCGGCACAGATACGCAGTATTTT. This encodes CASSLGSGTDTQYF.

In this sample, this clone turned up once. Within the sample, other DNA sequences also encode this same CDR3. The chain carries TRBV9 and TRBJ2-7, with 7 bases fitting TRBD2. The germline gives CDR1 SGDLS, CDR2 YYNGEE. V trimming: 0 bases; J trimming: 1 base; junction bases outside the gene matches: 1. This CDR3 comprises 14 residues. CDR3: CASSVDGRSYEQYF. As DNA, the CDR3 is TGTGCCAGCAGCGTAGACGGGAGGTCCTACGAGCAGTACTTC.

The chain carries TRBV7-6 and TRBJ1-5, with 7 bases matching TRBD1. CDR3 length equals 16 residues. Germline V gene sequence: CDR1 SGHVS, CDR2 FNYEAQ. V lost 5 bases and J lost 0; bases outside the gene matches: 7. This CDR3 is CASSPGTVDSNQPQHF. Written as DNA, the CDR3 is TGTGCCAGCAGCCCGGGGACAGTCGATAGCAATCAGCCCCAGCATTTT.